The 30 T cell receptor beta chains presented below share a single source sample, sequenced in a study of graft-versus-host responses after intestinal transplantation. TCRdb's copy holds only in-frame clones and misses some; the assay was immunoSEQ multiplex PCR. The sample contains more than 95,000 clones, around 90% of which appear only once. No cognate antigen is known for these TCRs. Sequencing was performed on unstimulated CD4+ T cells sorted from spleen or lymph node cells, taken before intestinal transplant. The receptors originated from a human donor who received an intestinal transplant.

The J gene is TRBJ2-2, the V gene TRBV6-1; TRBD2 matches at 13 bases. The CDR3 has 14 amino acids. CDR1 is MNHNS and CDR2 is SASEGT in the germline V gene. J lost 13 bases, V lost 6 bases, and 8 bases had no gene match. CDR3 sequence reads: CASRAGTSGEGLFF. For the CDR3, the DNA is TGTGCCAGCAGAGCCGGGACTAGCGGGGAAGGGCTGTTTTTT.

The rearrangement links TRBV5-4 to TRBJ2-7, with D possibly being TRBD1 (7 bases). The CDR3 consists of 15 residues. The germline V gene has CDR1 SGHNT and CDR2 YYREEE (reference sequence). Trimming removed 5 bases from V and 4 bases from J, with 19 bases in between. The DNA of the CDR3 is TGTGCCAGCAGGCAGGGGGGAGGCCCTTTTTACGAGCAGTACTTC. Translation gives CASRQGGGPFYEQYF. The full variable domain, with the rest looked up from reference TRBV5-4 and TRBJ2-7, is ETGVTQSPTHLIKTRGQQVTLRCSSQSGHNTVSWYQQALGQGPQFIFQYYREEENGRGNFPPRFSGLQFPNYSSELNVNALELDDSALYLCASRQGGGPFYEQYFGPGTRLTVT.

The chain links TRBV11-1 to TRBJ2-1, with D uncertain. CDR1 is SGHAT and CDR2 is FQDESV in the germline V gene (reference sequence). The CDR3 extends over 13 amino acids. V was pared by 3 bases and J by 6 bases, with 9 bases between. CDR3 loop: CASSFRVGNEQFF. The CDR3 DNA reads as TGTGCCAGCAGCTTTCGGGTAGGCAATGAGCAGTTCTTC.

The genes are TRBV6-1 and TRBJ2-7; D may be TRBD1 (5 bases). Between the trimmed V and J ends, which lost 5 bases and 0 bases, there was a span of 11 bases. CDR3 size: 14 residues. Germline V CDR1 and CDR2: MNHNS, SASEGT. This CDR3 reads CASSIGQGSYEQYF. The CDR3 coding sequence is TGTGCCAGCAGTATCGGTCAGGGCTCCTACGAGCAGTACTTC.

The rearrangement uses TRBV10-2 and TRBJ2-5, with 9 bases fitting TRBD2. The ends lost 8 bases at V and 1 base at J; junction bases unmatched: 5. This CDR3 has 14 amino acids. Germline loops: CDR1 WSHSY, CDR2 SAAADI. In DNA, the CDR3 is TGCGCCAGCCTCTTGACTAGCGGCCAAGAGACCCAGTACTTC. This translates into CASLLTSGQETQYF.

V gene TRBV28 combines with J gene TRBJ2-1, with D perhaps matching TRBD2 (6 bases). V was clipped by 8 bases and J by 2 bases, with 7 bases between them. Germline V gene lookup returns CDR1 MDHEN and CDR2 SYDVKM. This CDR3 spans 12 amino acids. CDR3 nucleotides: TGTGCCAGCGGGGGGACCTACAATGAGCAGTTCTTC. Amino acid sequence: CASGGTYNEQFF. Filled out from reference TRBV28 and TRBJ2-1, the complete variable domain reads DVKVTQSSRYLVKRTGEKVFLECVQDMDHENMFWYRQDPGLGLRLIYFSYDVKMKEKGDIPEGYSVSREKKERFSLILESASTNQTSMYLCASGGTYNEQFFGPGTRLTVL.

Here the CDR3 reads CASSPRGRESYTF. The CDR3 nucleotides read TGTGCCAGCAGCCCCCGGGGGCGGGAGAGCTACACCTTC. The rearrangement links TRBV11-3 to TRBJ1-2; D may be TRBD1 (6 bases). CDR1 SGHNT and CDR2 YENEEA come from the germline V gene. Trimming pared 5 bases from V and 9 bases from J, leaving 16 bases between. The CDR3 length is 13 residues.

Of note for this clone: Other DNA sequences in this specimen translate into the identical CDR3. J is TRBJ2-1 and V is TRBV13, with D perhaps matching TRBD2 (6 bases). Per the germline V gene, CDR1 is PRHDT and CDR2 is FYEKMQ (reference sequence). Trimming removed 0 bases from V and 3 bases from J, with 12 bases in between. The CDR3 contains 16 residues. The CDR3 DNA is TGTGCCAGCAGCTTAGGAATTAGCGGCAACTACAATGAGCAGTTCTTC. It is translated as CASSLGISGNYNEQFF. The complete variable domain, with remaining parts taken from reference TRBV13 and TRBJ2-1, reads AAGVIQSPRHLIKEKRETATLKCYPIPRHDTVYWYQQGPGQDPQFLISFYEKMQSDKGSIPDRFSAQQFSDYHSELNMSSLELGDSALYFCASSLGISGNYNEQFFGPGTRLTVL.

The rearrangement uses TRBV27 and TRBJ2-1; D gene ambiguous. There are 13 residues in the CDR3. The V end lost 5 bases, the J end lost 8 bases, and 13 bases lay between the germline ends. Germline V lookup: CDR1 MNHEY, CDR2 SMNVEV (reference sequence). DNA for the CDR3: TGTGCCAGCAGTCTTCTCCTAAAAGATGAGCAGTTCTTC. It encodes CASSLLLKDEQFF.

The V call is TRBV15, the J call TRBJ2-7; 8 bases agree with TRBD2. After removal of 2 bases from V and 2 bases from J, the junction contained 8 bases not matched to a gene. This CDR3 region has 16 residues. CDR1 LNHNV and CDR2 YYDKDF come from the germline V gene (reference sequence). This CDR3 reads CATSRNPTGRAYEQYF. The CDR3 bases are TGTGCCACCAGCAGAAACCCTACCGGGAGGGCCTACGAGCAGTACTTC. Full variable domain (outside the CDR3, taken from reference TRBV15 and TRBJ2-7): DAMVIQNPRYQVTQFGKPVTLSCSQTLNHNVMYWYQQKSSQAPKLLFHYYDKDFNNEADTPDNFQSRRPNTSFCFLDIRSPGLGDTAMYLCATSRNPTGRAYEQYFGPGTRLTVT.

The rearrangement joins TRBV15 to TRBJ2-1; 10 bases agree with TRBD2. Germline V gene sequence: CDR1 LNHNV, CDR2 YYDKDF (reference sequence). The J segment lost 6 bases and the V segment lost 9 bases, leaving 14 bases of the junction unmatched. The CDR3 has 16 residues. Here the CDR3 reads CATAMVSGGPRNEQFF. The CDR3 DNA is TGTGCCACAGCCATGGTTAGCGGGGGGCCGCGCAATGAGCAGTTCTTC.

V is TRBV18 and J is TRBJ1-6, with D uncertain. The V gene's germline CDR1 is KGHSH and CDR2 LQKENI. The CDR3 length is 14 residues. V lost 5 bases and J 10 bases, leaving 15 bases between the germline ends. This chain's CDR3 is CASSEGASGSPLHF. In nucleotides, the CDR3 is TGTGCCAGCTCAGAGGGCGCCTCTGGCTCACCCCTCCACTTT.

The chain joins TRBV5-6 to TRBJ1-2, with a weak D call TRBD1 (5 bases). This CDR3 comprises 14 residues. V dropped 3 bases and J dropped 3 bases, with 12 bases sitting between them. Germline lookup yields CDR1 SGHDT and CDR2 YYEEEE. In DNA, the CDR3 is TGTGCCAGCAGCTCAAGGGGATTAGACTATGGCTACACCTTC. It specifies CASSSRGLDYGYTF. The full variable domain, with the rest looked up from reference TRBV5-6 and TRBJ1-2, is DAGVTQSPTHLIKTRGQQVTLRCSPKSGHDTVSWYQQALGQGPQFIFQYYEEEERQRGNFPDRFSGHQFPNYSSELNVNALLLGDSALYLCASSSRGLDYGYTFGSGTRLTVV.

This chain connects TRBV5-4 to TRBJ1-1, with 7 positions matching TRBD1. Trimming took 3 bases from V and 8 from J; bases not matched to a gene: 13. This CDR3 spans 15 amino acids. Germline V gives CDR1 SGHNT, CDR2 YYREEE (reference sequence). CDR3: CASSYRQGEGAEAFF. The CDR3 DNA sequence: TGTGCCAGCAGCTATAGACAGGGAGAGGGGGCCGAAGCTTTCTTT.

The chain carries TRBV27 and TRBJ2-1, with D maybe TRBD2 (5 bases). Germline-derived CDR1 and CDR2 are MNHEY and SMNVEV (reference sequence). The CDR3 runs to 14 residues. Between the trimmed V and J ends, which lost 7 bases and 0 bases, there was a span of 10 bases. The CDR3 protein is CASKDGNSYNEQFF. The CDR3 DNA reads TGTGCCAGCAAGGACGGGAACTCCTACAATGAGCAGTTCTTC.

This clone was found once. The rearrangement joins TRBV28 to TRBJ1-1; D possibly corresponds to TRBD1 (5 bases). V was cut by 6 bases and J by 11 bases, with 16 bases left in between. The CDR3 runs 12 residues. Germline CDR1 reads MDHEN; CDR2 reads SYDVKM. The CDR3 reads CASRLEQGGAFF. The CDR3 bases are TGTGCCAGCAGATTGGAGCAGGGTGGGGCTTTCTTT.

The genes are TRBV2 and TRBJ1-5; 9 nucleotides line up with TRBD1. Germline CDR1 reads SNHLY; CDR2 reads FYNNEI. The CDR3 is made up of 14 amino acids. The V segment lost 6 bases and the J segment 3 bases; nucleotides outside the gene matches: 3. In DNA, the CDR3 is TGTGCCAGCAGCCGGGACAGGGACAATCAGCCCCAGCATTTT. Translation gives CASSRDRDNQPQHF.

This clone was seen a handful of times. This sequence joins TRBV6-1 and TRBJ1-4, with D possibly being TRBD1 (6 bases). The germline V and J ends were trimmed by 6 bases and 8 bases, with 16 bases remaining between them. The CDR3 totals 14 residues. Germline values: CDR1 MNHNS, CDR2 SASEGT. The CDR3: CASSPNRVGEKLFF. The CDR3 DNA sequence: TGTGCCAGCAGCCCAAACAGGGTGGGGGAAAAACTGTTTTTT.

This sequence joins TRBV9 and TRBJ2-2; 9 nucleotides align to TRBD1. The germline gives CDR1 SGDLS, CDR2 YYNGEE. CDR3 length equals 17 residues. V gave up 4 bases and J gave up 4 bases; unmatched junction bases: 11. The CDR3 bases are TGTGCCAGCAGCCCAACGACAGGGGGTACGGGCACCGGGGAGCTGTTTTTT. As protein: CASSPTTGGTGTGELFF.

Points on this clone: The same CDR3 is also encoded by other DNA sequences in this sample. The CDR3 is CASSLDRPYEQYF. The DNA of the CDR3 is TGCGCCAGCTCCCTGGACAGGCCTTACGAGCAGTACTTC. The chain carries TRBV5-1 and TRBJ2-7, with 7 bases fitting TRBD1. CDR1 and CDR2 from the germline V gene are SGHRS and YFSETQ. This CDR3 is built from 13 residues. The trim removed 7 bases at V and 4 bases at J, leaving 8 bases unmatched.

The V gene is TRBV5-5, the J gene TRBJ2-5; 9 positions match TRBD2. This CDR3 contains 16 residues. V shed 0 bases, J shed 7 bases, and the junction held 10 bases outside the gene matches. Germline CDR1 reads SGHKS; CDR2 reads YYEKEE (reference sequence). CDR3 coding DNA: TGTGCCAGCAGCTTGGGGCTAGCGGGGAGTCGGGGGACCCAGTACTTC. Residues: CASSLGLAGSRGTQYF.

The J gene is TRBJ1-1, the V gene TRBV29-1; D unclear. Trimming left V 7 bases short and J 3 bases short, with 15 bases between. The V gene's germline CDR1 is SQVTM and CDR2 ANQGSEA. This CDR3 comprises 13 residues. The CDR3 nucleotides read TGCAGCGCACTGGCTGGCGGGCACACTGAAGCTTTCTTT. This codes for CSALAGGHTEAFF.

This chain uses TRBV28 with TRBJ1-3; 8 bases match TRBD1. V lost 5 bases, J lost 1 base, and 13 bases stayed unmatched. Germline V gene lookup returns CDR1 MDHEN and CDR2 SYDVKM. The CDR3 spans 18 residues. CDR3 DNA: TGTGCCAGCAGTCCTTTTTTGATAAGGACAGGGTCTGGAAACACCATATATTTT. This sequence encodes CASSPFLIRTGSGNTIYF.

The chain couples TRBV5-5 to TRBJ1-3; the match to TRBD1 covers 7 bases. The junction had 5 bases not matched to a gene; V was cut back by 3 bases and J by 2 bases. Germline CDR1 SGHKS, CDR2 YYEKEE (reference sequence). The CDR3 covers 15 residues. The CDR3: CASSSDRDTGNTIYF. Written as DNA, the CDR3 is TGTGCCAGCAGCTCTGACAGGGACACTGGAAACACCATATATTTT.

The rearrangement links TRBV9 to TRBJ2-1; 12 bases align to TRBD1. The germline V gene has CDR1 SGDLS and CDR2 YYNGEE. V dropped 0 bases and J dropped 5; count of bases not matched to a gene: 24. The CDR3 consists of 23 residues. The CDR3 region has the DNA TGTGCCAGCAGCGTAGCCCCGAGAGACCGGGACAGGGGGCGAATGATCCCCGACAATGAGCAGTTCTTC. It is translated as CASSVAPRDRDRGRMIPDNEQFF.

The genes are TRBV6-5 and TRBJ2-5; 9 nucleotides line up with TRBD1. With 6 bases clipped from V and 5 bases from J, the junction kept 4 bases outside the gene matches. The germline CDR1 and CDR2 sequences are MNHEY and SVGAGI. The CDR3 has 13 residues. CDR3 DNA: TGTGCCAGCAGCCCCGGGACAGGGGAGACCCAGTACTTC. Translation: CASSPGTGETQYF.

Worth noting for this clone: Within the sample, other DNA sequences also encode this same CDR3. The chain joins TRBV27 to TRBJ1-6; D gene unclear. Germline CDR1 is MNHEY and CDR2 is SMNVEV (reference sequence). The CDR3 has 15 amino acids. V gave up 2 bases and J gave up 0 bases, with 5 bases separating them. CDR3: CASSLGSSYNSPLHF. CDR3 in DNA: TGTGCCAGCAGTTTAGGCAGCTCCTATAATTCACCCCTCCACTTT.

The chain employs TRBV5-1 and TRBJ2-1; 10 bases agree with TRBD2. Germline V gene lookup returns CDR1 SGHRS and CDR2 YFSETQ. Unmatched junction bases numbered 6, after V lost 2 bases and J lost 7 bases. The CDR3 is 15 residues long. The CDR3 nucleotides read TGCGCCAGCAGCTTTATAGCGGGAGGCCAAAATGAGCAGTTCTTC. Amino acid sequence: CASSFIAGGQNEQFF.

This chain connects TRBV19 to TRBJ1-1; D is undetermined. This CDR3 spans 11 amino acids. Trimming shortened V by 7 bases and J by 1 base, and 4 bases separated the two germline ends. Germline CDR1 reads LNHDA; CDR2 reads SQIVND (reference sequence). The chain's CDR3 is CASIRNTEAFF. The CDR3 DNA is TGTGCCAGTATTAGGAACACTGAAGCTTTCTTT.

This sequence joins TRBV9 and TRBJ1-3, with D hard to call. Per germline, CDR1 SGDLS and CDR2 YYNGEE. V gave up 0 bases and J gave up 3 bases, with 13 bases separating them. This CDR3 comprises 16 residues. CDR3 protein: CASSVGSGLLGNTIYF. The DNA of the CDR3 is TGTGCCAGCAGCGTAGGGTCCGGGTTGCTTGGAAACACCATATATTTT.